Below, 10 T cell receptor beta chains from the same sample are listed, as sequenced in a study of cytomegalovirus exposure and HLA in healthy donors. PCR employed 60 Vbeta and 13 Jbeta primers. Sequencing used immunoSEQ multiplex PCR; TCRdb keeps in-frame clones, though not all of them. Here the sample spans some 160,000 clones, roughly 82% being singletons. The sequencing sample was made of PBMCs. The origin of the receptors is a woman aged 25 to 45 in good health and CMV-seronegative.

This chain uses TRBV4-3 with TRBJ1-4; 8 nucleotides match TRBD1. The length of the CDR3 is 16 residues. From germline, CDR1 is LGHNA and CDR2 YSLEER. Trimming cost V 1 base and J 7 bases; bases outside gene matches: 8. The CDR3 protein is CASSQVLDREGEKLFF. CDR3 nucleotide sequence: TGCGCCAGCAGCCAAGTCTTGGACAGGGAGGGTGAAAAACTGTTTTTT.

The chain carries TRBV7-6 and TRBJ2-1, with TRBD2 matching 10 bases. This CDR3 region has 18 residues. Per the germline V gene, CDR1 is SGHVS and CDR2 is FNYEAQ. Trimming removed 2 bases from V and 5 bases from J; junction bases left unmatched: 12. The CDR3 DNA is TGTGCCAGCAGCTTATATGGCGCCGCAGGACTAGCGGACAATGAGCAGTTCTTC. Translation: CASSLYGAAGLADNEQFF.

This clone is a singleton in its sample. This sequence joins TRBV7-3 and TRBJ2-2; 13 bases are shared with TRBD2. Germline CDR1 reads SGHTA; CDR2 reads FQGTGA. V trimming: 5 bases; J trimming: 7 bases; junction bases outside the gene matches: 10. The CDR3 totals 17 residues. The CDR3 DNA sequence: TGTGCCAGCAGCGTCACTAGCGGGGGGGCCTCTGGCGGGGAGCTGTTTTTT. It is translated as CASSVTSGGASGGELFF. The full variable domain, with the rest looked up from reference TRBV7-3 and TRBJ2-2, is GAGVSQTPSNKVTEKGKYVELRCDPISGHTALYWYRQSLGQGPEFLIYFQGTGAADDSGLPNDRFFAVRPEGSVSTLKIQRTERGDSAVYLCASSVTSGGASGGELFFGEGSRLTVL.

CDR3 bases: TGCAGCGCCCAACCTACCAGGGGCCACACTGAAGCTTTCTTT. Its protein is CSAQPTRGHTEAFF. J is TRBJ1-1 and V is TRBV29-1; possibly TRBD1 for D (6 bases). Trimming took off 7 bases at V and 3 bases at J, with 18 bases between the two ends. CDR1 and CDR2 (germline): SQVTM, ANQGSEA. CDR3 size: 14 residues.

The rearrangement joins TRBV19 to TRBJ2-3, with a tentative D call TRBD1 (8 bases). Germline loops: CDR1 LNHDA, CDR2 SQIVND (reference sequence). The CDR3 contains 16 residues. V lost 4 bases to trimming and J lost 2 bases, with 16 bases between them. CDR3 coding DNA: TGTGCCAGTAGTAGTGGGGGGGGACAGGCCACAGATACGCAGTATTTT. It translates to CASSSGGGQATDTQYF.

The V call is TRBV11-3, the J call TRBJ2-1, with a weak D call TRBD2 (5 bases). V lost 5 bases to trimming and J lost 4 bases, with 9 bases between them. From germline, CDR1 is SGHNT and CDR2 YENEEA. CDR3 size: 13 residues. The CDR3 region is CASSSGLYNEQFF. For the CDR3, the DNA is TGTGCCAGCAGCAGCGGACTTTACAATGAGCAGTTCTTC.

This sequence joins TRBV6-5 and TRBJ2-7, with D tentatively TRBD1 (5 bases). V was pared by 6 bases and J by 5 bases, with 17 bases between. Germline loops: CDR1 MNHEY, CDR2 SVGAGI. The CDR3 contains 14 residues. DNA of the CDR3: TGTGCCAGCAGCCCTTTGGACACTTTCGACGAGCAGTACTTC. It encodes CASSPLDTFDEQYF.

This sequence joins TRBV15 and TRBJ2-7; D is possibly TRBD1 (6 bases). Germline V CDR1 and CDR2: LNHNV, YYDKDF (reference sequence). Trimming took 0 bases from V and 2 from J, leaving 14 bases between them. The CDR3 sequence is 16 residues long. CDR3 sequence: CATSRELTGPTYEQYF. For the CDR3, the DNA is TGTGCCACCAGCAGAGAATTGACAGGTCCAACCTACGAGCAGTACTTC. The variable domain in full, completed from reference TRBV15 and TRBJ2-7, reads DAMVIQNPRYQVTQFGKPVTLSCSQTLNHNVMYWYQQKSSQAPKLLFHYYDKDFNNEADTPDNFQSRRPNTSFCFLDIRSPGLGDTAMYLCATSRELTGPTYEQYFGPGTRLTVT.

A word on this clone: Other DNA sequences in this sample translate to the same CDR3. This sequence joins TRBV14 and TRBJ1-1; a possible D gene is TRBD1 (5 bases). CDR3 length: 14 amino acids. The germline V gene encodes CDR1 SGHDN and CDR2 FVKESK. Trimming took off 3 bases at V and 1 base at J, with 9 bases between the two ends. The DNA for the CDR3 is TGTGCCAGCAGCCACACGGGGGGGAACACTGAAGCTTTCTTT. Translating it yields CASSHTGGNTEAFF.

This sequence joins TRBV5-1 and TRBJ2-1; TRBD2 agrees at 13 bases. Germline lookup yields CDR1 SGHRS and CDR2 YFSETQ. The J segment lost 2 bases and the V segment lost 1 base, leaving 15 bases of the junction unmatched. The CDR3 consists of 21 residues. The CDR3 DNA reads as TGCGCCAGCAGCTTGCCCCTTGTTACTAGCGGGAGGGCCTTCACCTACAATGAGCAGTTCTTC. Translated: CASSLPLVTSGRAFTYNEQFF.